Here is one TCR beta chain with its context. The antigen remains undetermined. Amplification used 60 Vbeta primers and 13 Jbeta primers. Sequencing used immunoSEQ multiplex PCR; TCRdb keeps in-frame clones, though not all of them. The sample yields over 95,000 clones, around 77% seen once. These data come from a study of cytomegalovirus exposure and HLA in healthy donors. Study-level results: The study put 150 to 200 TCR beta chains on its list as cytomegalovirus-associated. The classifier reportedly diagnosed cytomegalovirus status with high specificity and sensitivity. Rarity characterized most TCR sequences, yet some public TCRs appeared in many donors.

What was sequenced was PBMCs. The receptor was isolated from a man aged 35-49 years in good health and CMV-seropositive.

CDR3 in DNA: TGTGCCAGCAGCCAACAGGGGAGCGATGGCTACACCTTC. Translation: CASSQQGSDGYTF. V is TRBV28 and J is TRBJ1-2; 7 bases fit TRBD1. After removal of 6 bases from V and 6 bases from J, the junction contained 7 bases not matched to a gene. Germline V CDR1 and CDR2: MDHEN, SYDVKM. The CDR3 has 13 amino acids.